Listed below are T cell receptor beta chains from one sample, sequenced in a study of T-cell memory formation after mild COVID-19. Via MiXCR, TCRdb re-called the 5' RACE reads, giving one row per CDR3 protein. This sample has around 190,000 distinct CDR3 sequences, with roughly 20% found just once. Sequencing was performed on PBMCs or a T cell subset sorted from them (not recorded which). The receptors were gathered from a man younger than 30 who had mild COVID-19 (a few samples of this study predate the infection). Cell type and time point are not known. CDR3s include the opening cysteine and the closing phenylalanine or tryptophan. A D gene is named only where the DNA matches it firmly. The size of a clone is reported for some rows only, either as once, few or many, or as a class for expanded clones.

TRBV11-2	few	.	TRBJ2-2	CASSRPDRTGELFF	TGTGCCAGCAGCCGACCCGATAGGACCGGGGAGCTGTTTTTT
TRBV7-9	.	.	TRBJ2-1	CASSLASGISEQFF	TGTGCCAGCAGCTTAGCTTCGGGAATCAGTGAGCAGTTCTTC
TRBV5-1	few	TRBD1	TRBJ1-2	CASSATGGWNGYTF	TGCGCCAGCAGCGCGACAGGGGGTTGGAATGGCTACACCTTC
TRBV24-1	few	TRBD1	TRBJ2-7	CATSDSQGSQYF	TGTGCCACCAGTGATTCACAGGGGTCTCAGTACTTC
TRBV6-2/TRBV6-3	.	.	TRBJ2-2	CASSQDRLGLTGELFF	TGTGCCAGCAGCCAGGACAGATTGGGTCTCACCGGGGAGCTGTTTTTT
TRBV5-6	many	.	TRBJ1-1	CASPGTGNTEAFF	TGTGCCAGCCCTGGGACGGGGAACACTGAAGCTTTCTTT
TRBV27	.	TRBD2	TRBJ2-2	CASSFSSGGGRTGELFF	TGTGCCAGCAGTTTCTCCTCGGGAGGGGGGAGGACCGGGGAGCTGTTTTTT
TRBV20-1	.	.	TRBJ2-5	CSARAERVRQETQYF	TGCAGTGCTAGAGCGGAGCGGGTCCGCCAAGAGACCCAGTACTTC
TRBV20-1	.	.	TRBJ1-1	CSASRQFEAFF	TGCAGTGCTAGTCGCCAGTTTGAAGCTTTCTTT
TRBV7-2	few	.	TRBJ2-5	CASRDSTETQYF	TGTGCCAGCAGGGACTCGACGGAGACCCAGTACTTC
TRBV24-1	few	.	TRBJ2-1	CATSDLTGQGNEQFF	TGTGCCACCAGTGATTTGACAGGGCAGGGCAATGAGCAGTTCTTC
TRBV12-3/TRBV12-4	few	.	TRBJ1-2	CASSQSQDYGYTF	TGTGCCAGCAGCCAATCACAGGACTATGGCTACACCTTC
TRBV7-2	.	.	TRBJ2-1	CASSDVASSYNEQFF	TGTGCCAGCAGCGACGTGGCAAGCTCCTACAATGAGCAGTTCTTC
TRBV20-1	.	.	TRBJ1-1	CSARGGGGPNTEAFF	TGCAGTGCTAGAGGTGGGGGAGGGCCCAACACTGAAGCTTTCTTT
TRBV5-1	.	.	TRBJ2-6	CASTPGGGSYSGANVLTF	TGCGCCAGCACCCCCGGAGGCGGGTCTTACTCTGGGGCCAACGTCCTGACTTTC
TRBV5-1	few	TRBD1	TRBJ2-3	CASRYRGSTDTQYF	TGCGCCAGCAGGTACAGGGGGAGCACAGATACGCAGTATTTT
TRBV10-3	.	TRBD1	TRBJ1-1	CAIRTGTGNTEAFF	TGTGCCATCAGAACCGGGACAGGGAACACTGAAGCTTTCTTT
TRBV12-3/TRBV12-4	.	.	TRBJ2-7	CASSSDVYYEQYF	TGTGCCAGCAGTTCGGACGTATACTACGAGCAGTACTTC
TRBV28	.	.	TRBJ2-2	CASSFVYTGELFF	TGTGCCAGCAGTTTCGTGTACACCGGGGAGCTGTTTTTT
TRBV27	few	.	TRBJ1-1	CASGRARGWDTEAFF	TGTGCCAGCGGTCGGGCCAGGGGATGGGACACTGAAGCTTTCTTT
TRBV5-1	few	TRBD1	TRBJ2-2	CASSFTPGQGELFF	TGCGCCAGCAGCTTTACACCGGGACAGGGGGAGCTGTTTTTT
TRBV5-1	.	.	TRBJ2-5	CASSAGGLGETQYF	TGCGCCAGCAGCGCCGGGGGGCTCGGTGAGACCCAGTACTTC
TRBV7-9	.	.	TRBJ1-4	CASSFQGWEKLFF	TGTGCCAGCAGCTTCCAGGGTTGGGAAAAACTGTTTTTT
TRBV29-1	few	.	TRBJ2-7	CSVVVSTYEQYF	TGCAGCGTAGTTGTGTCGACCTACGAGCAGTACTTC
TRBV25-1	.	TRBD2	TRBJ2-7	CASGGLGTGEQYF	TGTGCCAGCGGGGGACTAGGAACAGGAGAGCAGTACTTC
TRBV18	few	.	TRBJ2-5	CASSRVDETQYF	TGTGCCAGCTCAAGGGTGGACGAGACCCAGTACTTC
TRBV11-2	.	.	TRBJ2-5	CASSSSPGSGETQYF	TGTGCCAGCAGCTCTAGCCCGGGGTCTGGAGAGACCCAGTACTTC
TRBV5-1	.	.	TRBJ2-3	CASSLFDTQYF	TGCGCCAGCAGCTTGTTTGATACGCAGTATTTT
TRBV11-2	.	.	TRBJ2-7	CASSILQVPYEQYF	TGTGCCAGCAGCATATTACAGGTACCCTACGAGCAGTACTTC
TRBV6-1	.	.	TRBJ2-1	CASSELPFSGKQFF	TGTGCCAGCAGTGAGCTTCCCTTTTCGGGTAAGCAGTTCTTC
TRBV12-3/TRBV12-4	few	.	TRBJ2-3	CASSLGFVAYF	TGTGCCAGCAGTTTGGGGTTTGTCGCGTATTTT
TRBV4-2	few	.	TRBJ2-2	CASSQVATGELFF	TGTGCCAGCAGCCAAGTTGCCACCGGGGAGCTGTTTTTT
TRBV9	.	.	TRBJ2-1	CASSVESRGSYNEQFF	TGTGCCAGCAGCGTAGAATCACGAGGGTCCTACAATGAGCAGTTCTTC
TRBV28	.	.	TRBJ1-1	CASSRRGPAMAEAFF	TGTGCCAGCAGTCGACGGGGGCCCGCAATGGCTGAAGCTTTCTTT
TRBV18	few	.	TRBJ1-1	CASSPPTGGASTEAFF	TGTGCCAGCTCACCACCCACCGGGGGGGCCAGCACTGAAGCTTTCTTT